This T cell receptor (beta chain) was observed in a study of T cell responses to AZD1222 COVID-19 vaccine. Whole-study findings and limits: Unmutated variant regions reportedly attract nearly half of all spike-specific TCRs. Spike-specific TCRs gained breadth and depth after people received two AZD1222 doses. Females outnumbered males among donors, who were mostly white British; clonal diversity was possibly underestimated.

About this clone itself: Its antigen is currently unknown.

The table came from immunoSEQ multiplex PCR; TCRdb's copy has only in-frame clones and leaves some out. The sample carries 80,000 or so clones, about nine tenths recorded once. The clonotype originates from an adult in good health. The sequencing here drew on peripheral blood, taken on day 0 of MenACWY control vaccination.

The CDR3 is CASGPGWTGVEETQYF. For the CDR3, the DNA is TGTGCTAGTGGTCCTGGATGGACAGGGGTCGAAGAGACCCAGTACTTC. This chain links TRBV12-5 with TRBJ2-5; the match to TRBD1 covers 9 bases. J lost 3 bases, V lost 5 bases, and 10 bases had no gene match. CDR1 is LGHNT, CDR2 FRNRAP, per germline. The CDR3 length is 16 residues.